The next 29 T cell receptor beta chains were all read from a single sample in a study of cytomegalovirus exposure and HLA in healthy donors. Amplification used 60 Vbeta primers and 13 Jbeta primers. Method: immunoSEQ multiplex PCR; TCRdb's copy keeps in-frame clones and lacks some. This table has approximately 190,000 clones, over 65% appearing once. Sequenced material: PBMCs. The receptors here all came from a woman aged 50 to 65 in good health and CMV-seropositive.

The V call is TRBV5-6, the J call TRBJ1-2, with D possibly TRBD1 on 6 matching bases. The CDR3 length is 15 residues. Germline V gives CDR1 SGHDT, CDR2 YYEEEE. The V end was cut by 3 bases, the J end by 7 bases, with 19 bases between. This chain's CDR3 is CASSSDFLGGLGYTF. In nucleotides, the CDR3 is TGTGCCAGCAGCTCCGACTTTTTGGGGGGGCTTGGCTACACCTTC.

The chain employs TRBV6-6 and TRBJ1-2; 11 nucleotides line up with TRBD1. The germline gives CDR1 MNHNY, CDR2 SVGAGI (reference sequence). The CDR3 spans 13 residues. Trimming cost V 7 bases and J 8 bases; bases outside gene matches: 6. This CDR3 is CASTRGQGDGYTF. The CDR3 region has the DNA TGTGCCAGCACCCGGGGACAGGGGGACGGCTACACCTTC.

This clone was seen only once. The chain combines TRBV7-2 with TRBJ2-5, with D possibly being TRBD2 (5 bases). The DNA matches TRBJ2-7 better at its end, which makes the J call doubtful. The CDR3 contains 14 residues. Per the germline V gene, CDR1 is SGHTA and CDR2 is FQGNSA. Here the CDR3 reads CASRQSGSPYEQYF. CDR3 coding DNA: TGTGCCAGCAGACAAAGCGGTTCCCCCTACGAGCAGTACTTC.

This clone was seen just once. The chain couples TRBV11-2 to TRBJ2-7; D is ambiguous. The CDR3 has 14 amino acids. Germline V gene data show CDR1 as SGHAT and CDR2 as FQNNGV. V shed 2 bases and J shed 0 bases, with 8 bases lying between them. CDR3 protein: CASSLTDTSYEQYF. CDR3 DNA sequence: TGTGCCAGCAGCTTAACCGACACCTCCTACGAGCAGTACTTC.

J is TRBJ1-3 and V is TRBV27; possible D gene TRBD1, 6 bases. From germline, CDR1 is MNHEY and CDR2 SMNVEV (reference sequence). V lost 4 bases to trimming and J lost 4 bases, with 14 bases between them. The CDR3 is 15 amino acids. CDR3 loop: CASSSAQGTGNTIYF. For the CDR3, the DNA is TGTGCCAGCAGTTCGGCACAGGGAACAGGAAACACCATATATTTT.

The rearrangement joins TRBV29-1 to TRBJ1-2; 7 bases align to TRBD1. CDR1 is SQVTM, CDR2 ANQGSEA, per germline. V trimming: 4 bases; J trimming: 0 bases; junction bases outside the gene matches: 5. This CDR3 is built from 14 residues. CDR3 DNA sequence: TGCAGCGTTGCAGCAGGGACAGCTAACTATGGCTACACCTTC. Translation gives CSVAAGTANYGYTF.

The chain is built from TRBV10-3 and TRBJ1-6, with 9 bases lining up with TRBD1. The J segment lost 6 bases and the V segment lost 2 bases, leaving 2 bases of the junction unmatched. CDR3 length: 15 amino acids. Looked up from germline, CDR1 is ENHRY and CDR2 is SYGVKD. The chain's CDR3 is CAISETGGRNSPLHF. In DNA form, the CDR3 reads TGTGCCATCAGTGAGACAGGGGGCCGTAATTCACCCCTCCACTTT.

The chain is built from TRBV6-1 and TRBJ2-3; 11 bases align to TRBD2. The junction had 7 bases not matched to a gene; V was cut back by 4 bases and J by 4 bases. CDR3 size: 16 residues. From germline, CDR1 is MNHNS and CDR2 SASEGT. For the CDR3, the DNA is TGTGCCAGCAGTGTTCCCTTAGCGGGGGGGGCAGATACGCAGTATTTT. Translating gives CASSVPLAGGADTQYF.

Written as DNA, the CDR3 is TGTGCCAGCAGGACTAGCGGGACCACAGATACGCAGTATTTT. Translating it yields CASRTSGTTDTQYF. The gene calls are TRBV6-5 and TRBJ2-3; 11 positions match TRBD2. Germline V lookup: CDR1 MNHEY, CDR2 SVGAGI. This CDR3 contains 14 residues. V shed 6 bases, J shed 2 bases, and the junction held 1 base outside the gene matches.

The chain recombines TRBV30 with TRBJ2-2; 8 nucleotides agree with TRBD1. Germline-derived CDR1 and CDR2 are GTSNPN and SVGIG (reference sequence). The CDR3 runs to 14 residues. With V trimmed by 3 bases and J by 6 bases, 6 bases remained unmatched. This chain's CDR3 is CAWRDRVVSGELFF. CDR3 DNA sequence: TGTGCCTGGAGGGACAGGGTTGTCTCCGGGGAGCTGTTTTTT. The full variable domain, with the rest looked up from reference TRBV30 and TRBJ2-2, is SQTIHQWPATLVQPVGSPLSLECTVEGTSNPNLYWYRQAAGRGLQLLFYSVGIGQISSEVPQNLSASRPQDRQFILSSKKLLLSDSGFYLCAWRDRVVSGELFFGEGSRLTVL.

In its sample, this clone was seen once. The V gene is TRBV6-1, the J gene TRBJ2-3; D is unclear. Germline loops: CDR1 MNHNS, CDR2 SASEGT. The CDR3 loop spans 13 amino acids. Trimming took 6 bases from V and 0 from J, leaving 7 bases between them. The CDR3 coding sequence is TGTGCCAGCAGCCGCGGCAGCACAGATACGCAGTATTTT. This codes for CASSRGSTDTQYF.

J is TRBJ2-5 and V is TRBV5-4; a weak D match, TRBD2 (6 bases). Looked up from germline, CDR1 is SGHNT and CDR2 is YYREEE (reference sequence). This CDR3 contains 18 residues. V was cut by 5 bases and J by 5 bases, with 28 bases left in between. In DNA form, the CDR3 reads TGTGCCAGCAGTCCCAACCTGGGGGGAAGTGGGGTCGGGGAGACCCAGTACTTC. Protein product: CASSPNLGGSGVGETQYF.

Of note for this clone: One end of the junction varies from germline; a read error may be responsible. This specimen includes other DNA sequences encoding the same CDR3. V usage is TRBV5-6 and J usage is TRBJ1-4; D may be TRBD1 (5 bases). The CDR3 has 14 residues. Germline-derived CDR1 and CDR2 are SGHDT and YYEEEE. The CDR3: CASSSWGQGEKLFF. CDR3 nucleotides: TGTGCCAGCAGCTCTTGGGGTCAGGGTGAAAAACTATTTTTT.

This sequence joins TRBV28 and TRBJ1-4, with D possibly being TRBD1 (6 bases). The CDR3 has 19 residues. V gave up 4 bases and J gave up 2 bases, with 23 bases separating them. The V gene's germline CDR1 is MDHEN and CDR2 SYDVKM. CDR3 nucleotides: TGTGCCAGCAGTTCCCCCATTCGACAGGCTCGTGGCACTAATGAAAAACTGTTTTTT. Translated, it gives CASSSPIRQARGTNEKLFF.

The V call is TRBV11-2, the J call TRBJ2-3, with 10 bases identical to TRBD2. Germline-derived CDR1 and CDR2 are SGHAT and FQNNGV. V gave up 5 bases and J gave up 2 bases; unmatched junction bases: 10. The CDR3 has 17 amino acids. CDR3 loop: CASSHHKAGGATDTQYF. DNA of the CDR3: TGTGCCAGCAGCCATCACAAAGCGGGGGGGGCCACAGATACGCAGTATTTT.

The J gene is TRBJ2-2, the V gene TRBV10-3; 10 bases are shared with TRBD1. Losses at the gene ends were 6 bases for V and 6 bases for J; bases not matched to a gene: 4. The germline V gene encodes CDR1 ENHRY and CDR2 SYGVKD. The CDR3 runs to 14 residues. The DNA of the CDR3 is TGTGCCATCAGGACAGGGGGCTTGGCCGGGGAGCTGTTTTTT. This codes for CAIRTGGLAGELFF.

The rearrangement uses TRBV10-3 and TRBJ1-5; 10 bases agree with TRBD1. The CDR3 spans 14 residues. V lost 4 bases and J lost 8; bases outside the gene matches: 5. Germline V gene sequence: CDR1 ENHRY, CDR2 SYGVKD. CDR3 protein: CAISAGQGVEPQHF. The CDR3 nucleotides read TGTGCCATCAGTGCCGGACAGGGGGTCGAGCCCCAGCATTTT.

CDR3 sequence (DNA): TGTGCCAGCAGTTTAAAGGGGGCAGGGACTGAAGCTTTCTTT. It is translated as CASSLKGAGTEAFF. The V and J genes are TRBV27 and TRBJ1-1; TRBD1 matches at 7 bases. Trimming took 2 bases from V and 5 from J; bases not matched to a gene: 5. The germline V gene encodes CDR1 MNHEY and CDR2 SMNVEV (reference sequence). The CDR3 is 14 residues long.

The chain uses TRBV5-1 and TRBJ1-1; no clear D. Germline-derived CDR1 and CDR2 are SGHRS and YFSETQ. The CDR3 consists of 14 residues. The ends were cut back, 0 bases at V and 1 base at J, with 7 bases in the middle. In DNA form, the CDR3 reads TGCGCCAGCAGCTTGGGGGCCCAGAACACTGAAGCTTTCTTT. Translating it yields CASSLGAQNTEAFF. The complete variable domain, with remaining parts taken from reference TRBV5-1 and TRBJ1-1, reads KAGVTQTPRYLIKTRGQQVTLSCSPISGHRSVSWYQQTPGQGLQFLFEYFSETQRNKGNFPGRFSGRQFSNSRSEMNVSTLELGDSALYLCASSLGAQNTEAFFGQGTRLTVV.

This chain connects TRBV6-1 to TRBJ1-1; D gene uncertain. Germline V gene data show CDR1 as MNHNS and CDR2 as SASEGT. Trimming shortened V by 7 bases and J by 0 bases, and 12 bases separated the two germline ends. The length of the CDR3 is 14 residues. CDR3 DNA sequence: TGTGCCAGCACTAGATCTAACCTGAACACTGAAGCTTTCTTT. Translation gives CASTRSNLNTEAFF.

The genes are TRBV15 and TRBJ1-4, with D unclear. CDR1 and CDR2 from the germline V gene are LNHNV and YYDKDF (reference sequence). The CDR3 contains 14 residues. V was pared by 2 bases and J by 7 bases, with 11 bases between. The CDR3 nucleotides are TGTGCCACCAGCAGAACGTCGGGTTCTGAAAAACTGTTTTTT. This codes for CATSRTSGSEKLFF.

This clone has more than one count but fewer than ten. The chain is built from TRBV7-2 and TRBJ1-3; a weak D match, TRBD1 (5 bases). Germline assignment: CDR1 SGHTA and CDR2 FQGNSA. This CDR3 comprises 14 residues. The V and J ends lost 5 bases and 3 bases respectively, with 11 bases between them. Here the CDR3 reads CASSALGVGNTIYF. CDR3 nucleotides: TGTGCCAGCAGCGCCTTAGGGGTTGGAAACACCATATATTTT. Variable domain in full (rest from reference TRBV7-2 and TRBJ1-3): GAGVSQSPSNKVTEKGKDVELRCDPISGHTALYWYRQSLGQGLEFLIYFQGNSAPDKSGLPSDRFSAERTGGSVSTLTIQRTQQEDSAVYLCASSALGVGNTIYFGEGSWLTVV.

The chain combines TRBV30 with TRBJ2-3; 8 positions match TRBD2. The CDR3 totals 15 residues. The V gene's germline CDR1 is GTSNPN and CDR2 SVGIG (reference sequence). The V and J ends lost 1 base and 3 bases, in that order; junction bases with no gene match: 6. CDR3 amino acids: CAWSGVGGGTDTQYF. DNA for the CDR3: TGTGCCTGGAGTGGTGTGGGCGGGGGGACAGATACGCAGTATTTT.

The chain couples TRBV2 to TRBJ2-7, with a tentative D call TRBD2 (5 bases). In germline, CDR1 is SNHLY, CDR2 FYNNEI. Trimming took off 5 bases at V and 0 bases at J, with 8 bases between the two ends. This CDR3 has 13 amino acids. CDR3 sequence: CASSWTVSYEQYF. Written as DNA, the CDR3 is TGTGCCAGCAGTTGGACTGTCTCCTACGAGCAGTACTTC.

The chain combines TRBV6-5 with TRBJ2-7; tentative D call: TRBD1 (6 bases). Trimming removed 6 bases at V and 7 bases at J, with 19 bases between. CDR1 MNHEY and CDR2 SVGAGI come from the germline V gene. CDR3 length equals 14 residues. The CDR3 protein is CASRSGTRDGEQYF. DNA for the CDR3: TGTGCCAGCAGGTCCGGGACAAGGGACGGGGAGCAGTACTTC.

This clone occurred once. The chain recombines TRBV11-1 with TRBJ2-5, with 8 bases that match TRBD1. This CDR3 contains 13 residues. Trimming at V came to 6 bases and at J to 5 bases, leaving 5 bases not matched to a gene. Looked up from germline, CDR1 is SGHAT and CDR2 is FQDESV (reference sequence). The CDR3 region has the DNA TGTGCCAGCAGGTACAGGGGGTATGAGACCCAGTACTTC. This translates into CASRYRGYETQYF.

V and J are TRBV11-3 and TRBJ2-7; TRBD1 aligns across 7 bases. The V gene's germline CDR1 is SGHNT and CDR2 YENEEA. This CDR3 has 16 amino acids. Trimming took 3 bases from V and 3 from J; bases not matched to a gene: 11. CDR3 amino acids: CASSFTRQGRLYEQYF. DNA for the CDR3: TGTGCCAGCAGCTTTACCAGACAGGGTAGACTCTACGAGCAGTACTTC.

The chain joins TRBV27 to TRBJ2-4; 9 nucleotides line up with TRBD2. The CDR3 is made up of 14 amino acids. Germline values: CDR1 MNHEY, CDR2 SMNVEV (reference sequence). With 4 bases clipped from V and 4 bases from J, the junction kept 2 bases outside the gene matches. The CDR3 spells CASSSTSGKNIQYF. The CDR3 coding sequence is TGTGCCAGCAGTTCGACTAGCGGAAAAAACATTCAGTACTTC.

The count of this clone is one. V is TRBV11-3 and J is TRBJ2-1, with 7 bases aligning to TRBD2. The CDR3 extends over 15 amino acids. Germline V gives CDR1 SGHNT, CDR2 YENEEA. The V segment lost 4 bases and the J segment 9 bases; nucleotides outside the gene matches: 12. This chain's CDR3 is CASSSKQRGLGEQFF. The CDR3 DNA sequence: TGTGCCAGCAGCTCTAAACAGCGGGGTCTGGGTGAGCAGTTCTTC.